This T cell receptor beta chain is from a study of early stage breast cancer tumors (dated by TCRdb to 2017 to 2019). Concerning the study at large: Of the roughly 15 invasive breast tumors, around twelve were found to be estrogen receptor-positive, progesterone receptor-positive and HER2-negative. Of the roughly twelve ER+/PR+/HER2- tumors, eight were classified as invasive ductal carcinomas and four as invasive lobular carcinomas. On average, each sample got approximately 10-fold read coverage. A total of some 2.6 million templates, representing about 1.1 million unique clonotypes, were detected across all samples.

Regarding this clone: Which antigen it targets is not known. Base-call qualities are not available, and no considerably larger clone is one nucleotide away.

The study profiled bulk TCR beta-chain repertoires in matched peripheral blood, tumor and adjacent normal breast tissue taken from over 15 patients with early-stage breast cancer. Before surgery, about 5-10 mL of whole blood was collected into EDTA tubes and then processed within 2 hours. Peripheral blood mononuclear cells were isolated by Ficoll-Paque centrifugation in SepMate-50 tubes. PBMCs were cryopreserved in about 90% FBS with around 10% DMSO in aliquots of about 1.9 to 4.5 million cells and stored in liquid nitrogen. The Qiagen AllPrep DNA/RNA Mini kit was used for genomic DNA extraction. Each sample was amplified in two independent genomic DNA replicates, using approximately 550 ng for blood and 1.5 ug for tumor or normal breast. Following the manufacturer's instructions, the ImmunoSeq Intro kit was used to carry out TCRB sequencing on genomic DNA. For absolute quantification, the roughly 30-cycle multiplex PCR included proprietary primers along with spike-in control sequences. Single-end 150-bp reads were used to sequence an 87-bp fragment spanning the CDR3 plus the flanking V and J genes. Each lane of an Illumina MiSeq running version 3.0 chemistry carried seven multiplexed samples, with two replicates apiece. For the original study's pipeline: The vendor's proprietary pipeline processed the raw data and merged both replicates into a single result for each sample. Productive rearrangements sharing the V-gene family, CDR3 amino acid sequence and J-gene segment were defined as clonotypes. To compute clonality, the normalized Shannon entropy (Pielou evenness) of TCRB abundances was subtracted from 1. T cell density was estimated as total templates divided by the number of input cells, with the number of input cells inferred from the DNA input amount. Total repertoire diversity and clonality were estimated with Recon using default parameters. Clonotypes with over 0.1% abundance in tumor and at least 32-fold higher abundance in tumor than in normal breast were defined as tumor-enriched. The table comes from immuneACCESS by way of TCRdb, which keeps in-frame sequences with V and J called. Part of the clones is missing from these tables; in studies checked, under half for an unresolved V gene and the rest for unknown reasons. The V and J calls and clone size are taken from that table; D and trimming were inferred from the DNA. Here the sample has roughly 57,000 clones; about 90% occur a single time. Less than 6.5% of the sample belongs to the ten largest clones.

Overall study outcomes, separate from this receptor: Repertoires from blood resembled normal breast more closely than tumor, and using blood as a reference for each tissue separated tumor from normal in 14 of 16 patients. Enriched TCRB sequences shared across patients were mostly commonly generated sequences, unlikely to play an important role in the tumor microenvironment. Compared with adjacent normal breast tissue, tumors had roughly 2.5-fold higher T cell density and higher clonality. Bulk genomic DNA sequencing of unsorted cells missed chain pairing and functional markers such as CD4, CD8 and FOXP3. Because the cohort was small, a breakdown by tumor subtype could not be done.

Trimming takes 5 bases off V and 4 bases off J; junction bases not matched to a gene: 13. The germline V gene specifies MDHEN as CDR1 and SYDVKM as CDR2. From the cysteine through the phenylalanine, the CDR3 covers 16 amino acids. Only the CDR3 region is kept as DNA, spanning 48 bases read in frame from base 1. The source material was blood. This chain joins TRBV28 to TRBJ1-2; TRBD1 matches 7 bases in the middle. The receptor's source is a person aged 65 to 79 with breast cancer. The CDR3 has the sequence CASSGTASIPPYGYTF. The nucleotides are TGTGCCAGCAGTGGGACAGCCTCTATCCCCCCCTATGGCTACACCTTC.